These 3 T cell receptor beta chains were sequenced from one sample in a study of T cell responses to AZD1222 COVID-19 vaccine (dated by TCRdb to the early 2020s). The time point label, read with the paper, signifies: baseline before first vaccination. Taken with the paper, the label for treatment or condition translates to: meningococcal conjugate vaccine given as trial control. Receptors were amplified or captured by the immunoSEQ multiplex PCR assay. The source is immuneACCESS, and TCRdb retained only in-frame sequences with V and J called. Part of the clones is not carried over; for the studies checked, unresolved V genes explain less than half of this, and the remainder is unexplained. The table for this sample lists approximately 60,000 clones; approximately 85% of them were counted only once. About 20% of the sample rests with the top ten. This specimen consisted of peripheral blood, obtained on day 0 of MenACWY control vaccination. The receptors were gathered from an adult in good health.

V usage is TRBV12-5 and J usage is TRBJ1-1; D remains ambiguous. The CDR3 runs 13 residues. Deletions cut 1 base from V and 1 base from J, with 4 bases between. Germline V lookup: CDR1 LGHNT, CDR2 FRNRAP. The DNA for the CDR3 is TGTGCTAGTGGTTTGGGAGGGAACACTGAAGCTTTCTTT. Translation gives CASGLGGNTEAFF.

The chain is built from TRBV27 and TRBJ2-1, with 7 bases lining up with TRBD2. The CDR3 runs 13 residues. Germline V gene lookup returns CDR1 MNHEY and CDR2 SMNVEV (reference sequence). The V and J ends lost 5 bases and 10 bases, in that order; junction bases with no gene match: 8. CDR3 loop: CASSATSASEQFF. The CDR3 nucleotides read TGTGCCAGCAGTGCCACTAGCGCTTCAGAGCAGTTCTTC.

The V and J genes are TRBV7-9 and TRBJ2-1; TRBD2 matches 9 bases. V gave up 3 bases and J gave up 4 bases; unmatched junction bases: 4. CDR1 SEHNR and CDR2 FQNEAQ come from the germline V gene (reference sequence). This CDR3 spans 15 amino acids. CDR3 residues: CASSLRTSDYNEQFF. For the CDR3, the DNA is TGTGCCAGCAGCTTGCGGACTAGCGATTACAATGAGCAGTTCTTC.